The T cell receptor (beta chain) under discussion was sequenced for a study of response to subunit inactivated influenza vaccine. This clonotype was observed at least ten times. TCRdb passed the RT-PCR reads through MiXCR, listing each CDR3 protein once. The table shows about 700,000 distinct CDR3 sequences, with about 15% occurring only once. CDR1 and CDR2 from the germline V gene are SQVTM and ANQGSEA. With 6 bases removed from V and 0 bases from J, the gap between germline ends came to 7 bases. This CDR3 contains 12 residues. The receptor comes from a man aged 45 to 65 who received an inactivated influenza vaccine. The chain links TRBV29-1 to TRBJ2-3; D is possibly TRBD2 (6 bases). The specimen comprised PBMCs from blood, sampled less than 15 days before vaccination. CDR3 residues: CSVGTSTDTQYF. Written as DNA, the CDR3 is TGCAGCGTCGGGACTAGCACAGATACGCAGTATTTT.